A selection of T cell receptor beta chains follows, all from one sample in a study of graft-versus-host responses after intestinal transplantation. No antigen has been assigned to these receptors. Clones were read by immunoSEQ multiplex PCR, and TCRdb kept only the in-frame ones, dropping some. The sample shows roughly 73,000 clones, over 75% of them seen only once. This specimen consisted of unstimulated CD8+ T cells sorted from spleen or lymph node cells, obtained before transplant. The source of these receptors is a human donor who was the organ donor for an intestinal transplant. Both conserved end residues are part of each CDR3. The D gene is left open where the match is weak. Expanded clones are given a class, and other clones once, few, many or no size at all.

j_call d_call clone_size cdr3_length v_call cdr3_nt cdr3_aa
TRBJ2-2 TRBD1 once 15 TRBV6-4 TGTGCCAGCAGTGAGGGGACAGGTGGCACCGGGGAGCTGTTTTTT CASSEGTGGTGELFF
TRBJ2-7 NA few 13 TRBV7-3 TGTGCCAGCAGCTTGGGGGGAATCCACGAGCAGTACTTC CASSLGGIHEQYF
TRBJ1-4 NA NA 14 TRBV6-5 TGTGCCAGCAGTGAATGGGACTGGGGTGAAAAACTGTTTTTT CASSEWDWGEKLFF
TRBJ2-2 NA NA 16 TRBV5-6 TGTGCCAGCAGCTTGGCGGCAGGGTCTTATACCGGGGAGCTGTTTTTT CASSLAAGSYTGELFF
TRBJ1-1 NA NA 16 TRBV27 TGTGCCAGCAGCCCCCGGGCAGGGGACGTGAACACTGAAGCTTTCTTT CASSPRAGDVNTEAFF
TRBJ1-6 NA NA 16 TRBV5-1 TGCGCCAGCAGCTTGTTGTTTCCCCCCTATAATTCACCCCTCCACTTT CASSLLFPPYNSPLHF
TRBJ2-3 NA NA 11 TRBV2 TGTGCCAGCGTGTCAACAGATACGCAGTATTTT CASVSTDTQYF
TRBJ1-2 NA few 14 TRBV4-1 TGCGCCAGCAGCCAAGTCAGGGTGTTCGGAGGCTACACCTTC CASSQVRVFGGYTF
TRBJ1-6 NA once 14 TRBV6-4 TGTGCCAGCAGCCTAACAGGGTTCGATTCACCCCTCCACTTT CASSLTGFDSPLHF
TRBJ2-7 TRBD1 NA 15 TRBV28 TGTGCCAGCAGTTTATCACCTGACAGGGTGGGGGAGCAGTACTTC CASSLSPDRVGEQYF
TRBJ2-7 NA NA 13 TRBV5-4 TGTGCCAGCAGCACGGGCGCCACCTACGAGCAGTACTTC CASSTGATYEQYF
TRBJ2-7 NA NA 14 TRBV27 TGTGCCAGCAGTTTAAATTCGGGGCACTACGAGCAGTACTTC CASSLNSGHYEQYF
TRBJ2-5 NA NA 14 TRBV28 TGTGCCAGCAGTTTAATATCAGGGAGAGAGACCCAGTACTTC CASSLISGRETQYF
TRBJ1-1 NA NA 14 TRBV9 TGTGCCAGCAGCGTAGGAGGGATAAACACTGAAGCTTTCTTT CASSVGGINTEAFF
TRBJ2-3 TRBD2 NA 16 TRBV2 TGTGCCAGCATTCCGATAGCGGGGTCGGATCCAGATACGCAGTATTTT CASIPIAGSDPDTQYF
TRBJ1-1 NA NA 14 TRBV4-1 TGCGCCAGCACCCCCACAACAGGGAACACTGAAGCTTTCTTT CASTPTTGNTEAFF
TRBJ2-1 TRBD1 NA 16 TRBV10-1 TGCGCCAGCAGTCCCGGGACAGGGGAAAACTACAATGAGCAGTTCTTC CASSPGTGENYNEQFF
TRBJ2-7 NA medium-sized 13 TRBV29-1 TGCAGCGTTACCCAGGTGAACTCCTACGAGCAGTACTTC CSVTQVNSYEQYF
TRBJ2-2 NA NA 12 TRBV7-6 TGTGCCAGCAGCTTCCCAGGCGGGGAGCTGTTTTTT CASSFPGGELFF
TRBJ2-7 TRBD1 NA 15 TRBV28 TGTGCCAGCAGCCCGGGACAGTTAAGCTCCTACGAGCAGTACTTC CASSPGQLSSYEQYF
TRBJ2-3 TRBD2 once 16 TRBV9 TGTGCCAGCAGCCTCTATGACGGGGGGTACACAGATACGCAGTATTTT CASSLYDGGYTDTQYF
TRBJ2-7 TRBD1 NA 14 TRBV27 TGTGCCAGCAGTTGTCGGGACAGGTTCTACGAGCAGTACTTC CASSCRDRFYEQYF